One sample yielded the 29 T cell receptor beta chains listed below, sequenced in a study of cytomegalovirus exposure and HLA in healthy donors (dated by TCRdb to 2016 to 2017). The library was prepared using the immunoSEQ multiplex PCR assay. For the multiplex PCR, a mixture combining 60 forward primers for TCR Vbeta segments and 13 reverse primers for TCR Jbeta segments was used. TCRdb took over this immuneACCESS table, retaining in-frame rearrangements with V and J assigned. Such tables are incomplete; in checked studies, under half of the missing clones stem from an unresolved V gene, and the remainder is unexplained. The table for this sample lists about 120,000 clones; over 60% of them were counted only once. The leading ten clones occupy about 7.8% of the sample. Sequenced material: PBMCs. The receptors were gathered from a woman aged 40-49 years in good health and CMV-seropositive.

This chain uses TRBV6-4 with TRBJ1-1; maybe TRBD1 (6 bases). The germline V gene has CDR1 MRHNA and CDR2 SNTAGT. The CDR3 covers 13 residues. V gave up 3 bases and J gave up 5 bases, with 10 bases separating them. The DNA of the CDR3 is TGTGCCAGCAGTGAGGGGGCTGGGACTGAAGCTTTCTTT. Protein product: CASSEGAGTEAFF.

V and J are TRBV4-3 and TRBJ2-3, with 7 bases lining up with TRBD1. Germline V gene data show CDR1 as LGHNA and CDR2 as YSLEER. The junction had 9 bases not matched to a gene; V was cut back by 4 bases and J by 5 bases. The CDR3 is 15 residues long. The CDR3 region has the DNA TGCGCCAGCAGCCGAGATATGACAGGGATAGATACGCAGTATTTT. Its protein product is CASSRDMTGIDTQYF.

This clone was seen a handful of times. The V call is TRBV12-5, the J call TRBJ2-7; maybe TRBD1 (5 bases). Trimming removed 7 bases at V and 0 bases at J, with 16 bases between. Germline assignment: CDR1 LGHNT and CDR2 FRNRAP. CDR3 length: 15 residues. The chain's CDR3 is CASDWGSASSYEQYF. CDR3 nucleotides: TGTGCTAGTGATTGGGGCTCTGCGAGCTCCTACGAGCAGTACTTC.

V usage is TRBV6-5 and J usage is TRBJ2-7, with a possible D match to TRBD2 (5 bases). CDR3 size: 15 residues. The germline V gene encodes CDR1 MNHEY and CDR2 SVGAGI. V gave up 5 bases and J gave up 2 bases, with 16 bases separating them. The CDR3 DNA reads as TGTGCCAGCAGTCCACGGGAAGGTCCCACCTACGAGCAGTACTTC. Protein: CASSPREGPTYEQYF.

The chain couples TRBV7-2 to TRBJ1-2; a possible D gene is TRBD1 (5 bases). CDR1 is SGHTA, CDR2 FQGNSA, per germline. V was cut by 4 bases and J by 0 bases, with 12 bases left in between. The length of the CDR3 is 15 residues. The CDR3 nucleotides read TGTGCCAGCAGCTCTCCCCCCAGGGCTAACTATGGCTACACCTTC. Protein product: CASSSPPRANYGYTF.

The CDR3 reads CASSRGQSTDTQYF. CDR3 sequence (DNA): TGTGCCAGCAGCAGAGGACAGTCCACAGATACGCAGTATTTT. The V call is TRBV7-7, the J call TRBJ2-3; a possible D gene is TRBD1 (6 bases). Germline values: CDR1 SSHAT, CDR2 FNYEAQ (reference sequence). The CDR3 runs 14 residues. The V end was cut by 5 bases, the J end by 2 bases, with 11 bases between.

In its sample, this clone was seen a few times. The V call is TRBV19, the J call TRBJ1-5; tentative D call: TRBD1 (6 bases). V dropped 8 bases and J dropped 3 bases, with 17 bases sitting between them. The V gene's germline CDR1 is LNHDA and CDR2 SQIVND (reference sequence). The CDR3 has 15 residues. CDR3 bases: TGTGCCAGTGGCCGTCCAGGACAGTCCAATCAGCCCCAGCATTTT. Protein product: CASGRPGQSNQPQHF.

The chain uses TRBV7-2 and TRBJ1-1; D unclear. The CDR3 runs to 13 residues. The V and J ends lost 3 bases and 1 base respectively, with 6 bases between them. Per the germline V gene, CDR1 is SGHTA and CDR2 is FQGNSA. The CDR3 region is CASSFRGNTEAFF. CDR3 DNA: TGTGCCAGCAGCTTTCGGGGGAACACTGAAGCTTTCTTT.

CDR3 amino acids: CSVKATATNTEAFF. The CDR3 DNA sequence: TGCAGCGTTAAAGCGACAGCGACGAACACTGAAGCTTTCTTT. The V and J genes are TRBV29-1 and TRBJ1-1; possible D gene TRBD1, 5 bases. The germline V gene has CDR1 SQVTM and CDR2 ANQGSEA. The length of the CDR3 is 14 residues. V was cut by 5 bases and J by 1 base, with 14 bases left in between.

This clone was found once. The chain employs TRBV6-6 and TRBJ1-5, with D possibly matching TRBD1 (6 bases). Germline assignment: CDR1 MNHNY and CDR2 SVGAGI (reference sequence). V lost 5 bases, J lost 6 bases, and 14 bases lay in between. There are 14 residues in the CDR3. The CDR3 DNA follows: TGTGCCAGCAGTCAGGGGACCTGGGGTCAGCCCCAGCATTTT. As protein: CASSQGTWGQPQHF.

This clone showed up just a few times. This chain uses TRBV7-2 with TRBJ2-3; D gene uncertain. Trimming removed 4 bases from V and 5 bases from J, with 16 bases in between. The CDR3 covers 15 residues. Per the germline V gene, CDR1 is SGHTA and CDR2 is FQGNSA. The CDR3 bases are TGTGCCAGCAGCTCCGGTACGACGGGTAGAGATACGCAGTATTTT. Translated: CASSSGTTGRDTQYF. Complete variable domain (other parts from reference TRBV7-2 and TRBJ2-3): GAGVSQSPSNKVTEKGKDVELRCDPISGHTALYWYRQSLGQGLEFLIYFQGNSAPDKSGLPSDRFSAERTGGSVSTLTIQRTQQEDSAVYLCASSSGTTGRDTQYFGPGTRLTVL.

This clone appeared a few times. This sequence joins TRBV15 and TRBJ1-2; 7 positions agree with TRBD1. Germline V gene data show CDR1 as LNHNV and CDR2 as YYDKDF (reference sequence). This CDR3 is built from 15 residues. V was clipped by 1 base and J by 4 bases; unmatched bases: 6. CDR3 nucleotide sequence: TGTGCCACCAGCAGAGGGTTTACAGGGGTCTATGGCTACACCTTC. It translates to CATSRGFTGVYGYTF.

The chain joins TRBV11-3 to TRBJ2-1; tentatively, D is TRBD2 (6 bases). V was shortened by 5 bases and J by 5 bases, with 13 bases between the two germline ends. The CDR3 runs to 14 residues. Per germline, CDR1 SGHNT and CDR2 YENEEA. The CDR3, as DNA: TGTGCCAGCAGCCGCTGGGCTAGCGACAATGAGCAGTTCTTC. Protein product: CASSRWASDNEQFF.

The chain employs TRBV5-4 and TRBJ2-7, with TRBD1 matching over 10 bases. The germline V gene has CDR1 SGHNT and CDR2 YYREEE (reference sequence). Trimming cost V 4 bases and J 5 bases; bases outside gene matches: 9. The CDR3 sequence is 15 residues long. The CDR3: CASSPPGQGRDEQYF. The CDR3 bases are TGTGCCAGCAGCCCTCCGGGACAGGGGCGTGACGAGCAGTACTTC.

This clone was observed a handful of times. The chain recombines TRBV5-1 with TRBJ2-7, with D hard to call. V lost 4 bases, J lost 4 bases, and 12 bases lay in between. CDR1 and CDR2 (germline): SGHRS, YFSETQ. This CDR3 comprises 13 residues. In nucleotides, the CDR3 is TGCGCCAGCAGCCTCGTGGGCCAATACGAGCAGTACTTC. As protein: CASSLVGQYEQYF.

V usage is TRBV5-4 and J usage is TRBJ2-7, with 7 bases aligning to TRBD2. CDR3 length: 16 residues. V was clipped by 5 bases and J by 0 bases; unmatched bases: 11. The germline V gene has CDR1 SGHNT and CDR2 YYREEE (reference sequence). The CDR3 protein is CASRVGGSGPSYEQYF. CDR3 DNA: TGTGCCAGCAGGGTGGGCGGTAGCGGGCCCTCCTACGAGCAGTACTTC.

The chain employs TRBV20-1 and TRBJ1-2; D possibly corresponds to TRBD1 (6 bases). The CDR3 has 11 residues. V gave up 4 bases and J gave up 8 bases, with 11 bases separating them. Germline V gene sequence: CDR1 DFQATT, CDR2 SNEGSKA (reference sequence). The CDR3 coding sequence is TGCAGTGCTACCCCAGGGGTCGGCTACACCTTC. Amino acids: CSATPGVGYTF.

The CDR3 sequence is CATRPDSSYEQYF. In DNA form, the CDR3 reads TGTGCCACCCGCCCGGACAGCTCCTACGAGCAGTACTTC. The chain uses TRBV10-3 and TRBJ2-7, with TRBD1 as a possible D gene (6 bases). The CDR3 covers 13 residues. Trimming pared 10 bases from V and 0 bases from J, leaving 13 bases between. From germline, CDR1 is ENHRY and CDR2 SYGVKD.

The chain is built from TRBV15 and TRBJ1-1; 7 bases align to TRBD1. Germline CDR1 and CDR2: LNHNV and YYDKDF (reference sequence). Unmatched junction bases numbered 10, after V lost 0 bases and J lost 9 bases. The CDR3 runs 15 residues. The CDR3 reads CATSRDRAGGHQAFF. CDR3 nucleotides: TGTGCCACCAGCAGAGATAGGGCAGGGGGTCACCAAGCTTTCTTT.

The chain carries TRBV6-4 and TRBJ2-1, with a tentative D call TRBD2 (6 bases). V was cut by 6 bases and J by 1 base, with 13 bases left in between. CDR1 is MRHNA and CDR2 is SNTAGT in the germline V gene. This CDR3 region has 15 residues. The CDR3 loop is CASSRGSDSYNEQFF. The CDR3 region has the DNA TGTGCCAGCAGCCGGGGGTCGGATTCCTACAATGAGCAGTTCTTC.

The V and J genes are TRBV15 and TRBJ1-2, with D hard to call. This CDR3 is 14 amino acids long. CDR1 and CDR2 (germline): LNHNV, YYDKDF (reference sequence). Trimming pared 5 bases from V and 4 bases from J, leaving 14 bases between. The CDR3 bases are TGTGCCACCAGCTCCACTGACACCTCCTATGGCTACACCTTC. This translates into CATSSTDTSYGYTF. Full variable domain (rest looked up from reference TRBV15 and TRBJ1-2): DAMVIQNPRYQVTQFGKPVTLSCSQTLNHNVMYWYQQKSSQAPKLLFHYYDKDFNNEADTPDNFQSRRPNTSFCFLDIRSPGLGDTAMYLCATSSTDTSYGYTFGSGTRLTVV.

The chain recombines TRBV7-2 with TRBJ2-7; unclear D gene. The CDR3 is 13 amino acids. The ends were cut back, 1 base at V and 0 bases at J, with 4 bases in the middle. Per the germline V gene, CDR1 is SGHTA and CDR2 is FQGNSA. The CDR3 here is CASSLGYSYEQYF. In DNA, the CDR3 is TGTGCCAGCAGCTTAGGTTACTCCTACGAGCAGTACTTC.

The J gene is TRBJ2-2, the V gene TRBV5-1; 7 bases are a match to TRBD1. CDR3 size: 13 residues. The V and J ends lost 4 bases and 5 bases, in that order; junction bases with no gene match: 2. The germline gives CDR1 SGHRS, CDR2 YFSETQ. The CDR3 coding sequence is TGCGCCAGCAGCCCACAGGGGACCGGGGAGCTGTTTTTT. It translates to CASSPQGTGELFF. The full variable domain, in which reference TRBV5-1 and TRBJ2-2 provide the parts outside the CDR3, is KAGVTQTPRYLIKTRGQQVTLSCSPISGHRSVSWYQQTPGQGLQFLFEYFSETQRNKGNFPGRFSGRQFSNSRSEMNVSTLELGDSALYLCASSPQGTGELFFGEGSRLTVL.

The chain is built from TRBV27 and TRBJ2-7; 8 nucleotides agree with TRBD2. The CDR3 loop spans 14 amino acids. Unmatched junction bases numbered 8, after V lost 5 bases and J lost 5 bases. Germline CDR1 and CDR2: MNHEY and SMNVEV (reference sequence). DNA of the CDR3: TGTGCCAGCAGTCCCAACCGGCGGGGGGACGAGCAGTACTTC. This translates into CASSPNRRGDEQYF.

This clone was found once. This chain joins TRBV9 and TRBJ2-3; D call uncertain. CDR3 length: 13 amino acids. With 4 bases removed from V and 3 bases from J, the gap between germline ends came to 9 bases. The germline CDR1 and CDR2 sequences are SGDLS and YYNGEE. DNA for the CDR3: TGTGCCAGCAGCTCTCAGATTACAGATACGCAGTATTTT. Its translation: CASSSQITDTQYF.

The rearrangement uses TRBV15 and TRBJ2-6; D ambiguous. Per the germline V gene, CDR1 is LNHNV and CDR2 is YYDKDF (reference sequence). The CDR3 is made up of 19 amino acids. Deletions cut 0 bases from V and 1 base from J, with 16 bases between. DNA for the CDR3: TGTGCCACCAGCAGAGATCGTAAATTCGCGGAGTCTGGGGCCAACGTCCTGACTTTC. It specifies CATSRDRKFAESGANVLTF.

CDR3 DNA sequence: TGTGCCAGCAGCTCCCGACTGATGAACTATGGCTACACCTTC. Its protein product is CASSSRLMNYGYTF. The V and J genes are TRBV7-6 and TRBJ1-2; D unclear. V was pared by 4 bases and J by 2 bases, with 11 bases between. The CDR3 covers 14 residues. Germline CDR1 reads SGHVS; CDR2 reads FNYEAQ.

The chain has TRBV29-1 and TRBJ1-2, with a tentative D call TRBD1 (5 bases). The CDR3 has 17 residues. Germline assignment: CDR1 SQVTM and CDR2 ANQGSEA. V was cut by 2 bases and J by 3 bases, with 22 bases left in between. The CDR3 DNA is TGCAGCGTTGAACCTAACCTACTCAGGGCTCCACACTATGGCTACACCTTC. Protein sequence: CSVEPNLLRAPHYGYTF.

The chain employs TRBV9 and TRBJ2-3; TRBD2 might be the D (5 bases). CDR3 length: 14 residues. Germline V gives CDR1 SGDLS, CDR2 YYNGEE. V was trimmed by 0 bases and J by 2 bases, leaving 7 bases between them. CDR3: CASSVAGNTDTQYF. DNA for the CDR3: TGTGCCAGCAGCGTAGCGGGGAACACAGATACGCAGTATTTT.